A single sample is the source of the 16 T cell receptor beta chains below, sequenced in a study of shared clonotypes between healthy human individuals. The repertoire was sequenced with immunoSEQ multiplex PCR; TCRdb's copy has only in-frame clones and lacks some. The sample holds about 2 million clones; roughly 94% are singletons and the top ten take more than 0.1%. Sequenced sample: naive CD4+ T cells sorted from blood. Stated subset: CD45RA+ positively selected. The receptors shown here come from a man between 18 and 29 years old in good health.

V gene TRBV7-8 combines with J gene TRBJ2-1; 7 bases line up with TRBD2. The CDR3 has 16 residues. CDR1 and CDR2 (germline): SGHVS, FQNEAQ. The J segment lost 7 bases and the V segment lost 6 bases, leaving 15 bases of the junction unmatched. The CDR3 DNA is TGTGCCAGCAGTATAGGCTGGCGGGAGTCGGGAAATGAGCAGTTCTTC. Translating gives CASSIGWRESGNEQFF.

V is TRBV30 and J is TRBJ2-6, with D unclear. Trimming took 4 bases from V and 0 from J, leaving 10 bases between them. The CDR3 has 15 amino acids. The germline V gene encodes CDR1 GTSNPN and CDR2 SVGIG (reference sequence). The CDR3 loop reads CAWNLVNSGANVLTF. In DNA form, the CDR3 reads TGTGCCTGGAATCTGGTGAACTCTGGGGCCAACGTCCTGACTTTC.

V usage is TRBV19 and J usage is TRBJ2-3; no definite D call. Germline values: CDR1 LNHDA, CDR2 SQIVND (reference sequence). V was clipped by 4 bases and J by 10 bases, with 18 bases between them. This CDR3 comprises 14 residues. In DNA, the CDR3 is TGTGCCAGTAGTACCCCCCCCGGACCCGGTTCGCAGTATTTT. Translated: CASSTPPGPGSQYF.

To note about this clone: The same CDR3 also results from other DNA sequences found in this sample. J is TRBJ2-5 and V is TRBV11-2; TRBD2 matches at 14 bases. Germline-derived CDR1 and CDR2 are SGHAT and FQNNGV. The CDR3 covers 17 residues. Germline trimming cut 6 bases from V and 2 bases from J; bases unmatched to any gene: 8. CDR3 nucleotide sequence: TGTGCCAGCAGTCTAAGACTAGCGGGAGGGATACAAGAGACCCAGTACTTC. Protein product: CASSLRLAGGIQETQYF. Filled out from reference TRBV11-2 and TRBJ2-5, the complete variable domain reads EAGVAQSPRYKIIEKRQSVAFWCNPISGHATLYWYQQILGQGPKLLIQFQNNGVVDDSQLPKDRFSAERLKGVDSTLKIQPAKLEDSAVYLCASSLRLAGGIQETQYFGPGTRLLVL.

This chain connects TRBV30 to TRBJ1-3; tentatively, D is TRBD1 (5 bases). The V and J ends lost 2 bases and 4 bases respectively, with 21 bases between them. In germline, CDR1 is GTSNPN, CDR2 SVGIG (reference sequence). The CDR3 totals 17 residues. CDR3 nucleotides: TGTGCCTGGAGTAAGTCTACAGGCAGCGGAAAAGGAAACACCATATATTTT. It is translated as CAWSKSTGSGKGNTIYF. Variable domain in full (rest from reference TRBV30 and TRBJ1-3): SQTIHQWPATLVQPVGSPLSLECTVEGTSNPNLYWYRQAAGRGLQLLFYSVGIGQISSEVPQNLSASRPQDRQFILSSKKLLLSDSGFYLCAWSKSTGSGKGNTIYFGEGSWLTVV.

The chain recombines TRBV19 with TRBJ1-6; D gene uncertain. Trimming left V 4 bases short and J 8 bases short, with 9 bases between. Germline CDR1 LNHDA, CDR2 SQIVND (reference sequence). The CDR3 runs 13 residues. The CDR3 DNA reads TGTGCCAGTAGTAACGGCGGGGATTCACCCCTCCACTTT. It yields the protein CASSNGGDSPLHF.

The V gene is TRBV5-1, the J gene TRBJ2-1; 7 nucleotides line up with TRBD2. CDR3 length: 16 residues. Germline CDR1 is SGHRS and CDR2 is YFSETQ. With V trimmed by 1 base and J by 5 bases, 9 bases remained unmatched. In DNA form, the CDR3 reads TGCGCCAGCAGCTTGTTCGGCGGGGGAAGCGACAATGAGCAGTTCTTC. Its protein is CASSLFGGGSDNEQFF. The full variable domain, with the rest looked up from reference TRBV5-1 and TRBJ2-1, is KAGVTQTPRYLIKTRGQQVTLSCSPISGHRSVSWYQQTPGQGLQFLFEYFSETQRNKGNFPGRFSGRQFSNSRSEMNVSTLELGDSALYLCASSLFGGGSDNEQFFGPGTRLTVL.

V usage is TRBV6-5 and J usage is TRBJ2-7, with 8 nucleotides matching TRBD1. CDR3 length: 14 residues. The V gene end was trimmed by 6 bases and the J gene end by 2 bases; junction bases not matched to a gene: 6. Germline loops: CDR1 MNHEY, CDR2 SVGAGI. In DNA, the CDR3 is TGTGCCAGCAGAAGGGGACAGGCGGCCTACGAGCAGTACTTC. Translation: CASRRGQAAYEQYF.

The CDR3 region is CASRASLGQGAGETQYF. The CDR3 coding sequence is TGTGCCAGTCGGGCGTCTTTAGGACAGGGGGCCGGAGAGACCCAGTACTTC. The chain joins TRBV19 to TRBJ2-5; TRBD1 matches 11 bases. This CDR3 is 17 amino acids long. Germline values: CDR1 LNHDA, CDR2 SQIVND (reference sequence). The V gene end was trimmed by 8 bases and the J gene end by 4 bases; junction bases not matched to a gene: 15.

V is TRBV27 and J is TRBJ1-4; the match to TRBD1 covers 7 bases. Germline assignment: CDR1 MNHEY and CDR2 SMNVEV (reference sequence). J gave up 7 bases and V 6 bases, and 14 bases lay outside the gene matches. CDR3 size: 16 residues. CDR3 nucleotide sequence: TGTGCCAGCAGCTACATTGGGACAGCTAGGGGTGAAAAACTGTTTTTT. Residues: CASSYIGTARGEKLFF.

V gene TRBV6-5 combines with J gene TRBJ1-1, with D maybe TRBD1 (6 bases). V lost 7 bases and J lost 0, with 12 bases in between. This CDR3 contains 14 residues. The germline V gene encodes CDR1 MNHEY and CDR2 SVGAGI. CDR3 loop: CASITGTMNTEAFF. The CDR3 bases are TGTGCCAGCATTACAGGGACCATGAACACTGAAGCTTTCTTT.

This clone was seen only once. V gene TRBV7-9 combines with J gene TRBJ1-1, with unresolved D. Germline assignment: CDR1 SEHNR and CDR2 FQNEAQ (reference sequence). Trimming shortened V by 5 bases and J by 0 bases, and 7 bases separated the two germline ends. The CDR3 extends over 13 amino acids. The DNA of the CDR3 is TGTGCCAGCAGCGGTCAATTGAACACTGAAGCTTTCTTT. Protein product: CASSGQLNTEAFF.

The rearrangement links TRBV5-6 to TRBJ2-3; 8 bases are a match to TRBD2. The CDR3 extends over 14 amino acids. J gave up 6 bases and V 4 bases, and 7 bases lay outside the gene matches. CDR1 SGHDT and CDR2 YYEEEE come from the germline V gene. CDR3 loop: CASSPGGPTDTQYF. CDR3 DNA: TGTGCCAGCAGCCCGGGGGGGCCGACTGATACGCAGTATTTT.

J is TRBJ2-5 and V is TRBV30, with 12 bases aligning to TRBD2. Germline V CDR1 and CDR2: GTSNPN, SVGIG (reference sequence). The CDR3 contains 17 residues. The trim removed 1 base at V and 4 bases at J, leaving 10 bases unmatched. CDR3 amino acids: CAWSEGLAGDSGETQYF. The CDR3 DNA follows: TGTGCCTGGAGTGAGGGACTAGCGGGTGATTCCGGAGAGACCCAGTACTTC.

CDR3 sequence reads: CASSLRQGDNSPLHF. CDR3 coding DNA: TGTGCCAGCAGCTTAAGACAGGGTGACAATTCACCCCTCCACTTT. V and J are TRBV11-2 and TRBJ1-6; 7 bases agree with TRBD1. Germline trimming cut 2 bases from V and 7 bases from J; bases unmatched to any gene: 5. The CDR3 loop spans 15 amino acids. Germline V CDR1 and CDR2: SGHAT, FQNNGV.

This clone has a single count. J is TRBJ2-7 and V is TRBV5-1, with 10 bases identical to TRBD2. The length of the CDR3 is 15 residues. CDR1 is SGHRS and CDR2 is YFSETQ in the germline V gene. V gave up 3 bases and J gave up 6 bases; unmatched junction bases: 9. The CDR3 loop reads CASSSSSGSGREQYF. Written as DNA, the CDR3 is TGCGCCAGCAGCTCGTCTAGCGGGAGTGGGCGCGAGCAGTACTTC.